A selection of T cell receptor beta chains follows, all from one sample in a study of response to subunit inactivated influenza vaccine. Each CDR3 protein gets one entry after TCRdb re-called the RT-PCR reads with MiXCR. The table has some 600,000 distinct CDR3 sequences, about 14% seen once; the top ten hold about 7.6%. The sample was PBMCs from blood, taken around 15 days before vaccination. Receptor source: a man aged 45-60 years who received an inactivated influenza vaccine. Both conserved end residues are part of each CDR3. Size is stated for part of the rows, as once, few or many counts, or as a class when the clone is expanded.

v_gene: TRBV5-6
abundance: .
j_gene: TRBJ1-2
CDR3aa: CASSYTADRGYTF

v_gene: TRBV13
abundance: few
j_gene: TRBJ2-5
CDR3aa: CASSSGPLRIQETQYF

v_gene: TRBV20-1
abundance: .
j_gene: TRBJ2-2
CDR3aa: CSARGLTNTGELFF

v_gene: TRBV6-2/TRBV6-3
abundance: few
j_gene: TRBJ2-2
CDR3aa: CASGIGHRELFF

v_gene: TRBV3-1
abundance: .
j_gene: TRBJ2-7
CDR3aa: CASSRRDRAAYEQYF

v_gene: TRBV5-1
abundance: many
j_gene: TRBJ2-3
CDR3aa: CASSTGLAGDTQYF

v_gene: TRBV12-3/TRBV12-4
abundance: few
j_gene: TRBJ2-3
CDR3aa: CASSDRGRADTQYF

v_gene: TRBV15
abundance: .
j_gene: TRBJ2-2
CDR3aa: CATSWTSGGARNTGELFF

v_gene: TRBV10-3
abundance: .
j_gene: TRBJ2-7
CDR3aa: CAIRNQTGLLEQYF

v_gene: TRBV28
abundance: .
j_gene: TRBJ2-6
CDR3aa: CASKAASGANVLTF

v_gene: TRBV5-1
abundance: many
j_gene: TRBJ2-1
CDR3aa: CASGPGLAGYNEQFF

v_gene: TRBV3-1
abundance: .
j_gene: TRBJ2-6
CDR3aa: CASSQDIGANVLTF

v_gene: TRBV4-3
abundance: .
j_gene: TRBJ2-1
CDR3aa: CASSQWVLTGNEQFF

v_gene: TRBV3-1
abundance: few
j_gene: TRBJ2-2
CDR3aa: CASSQDCEGQGGPRELFF

v_gene: TRBV4-1
abundance: many
j_gene: TRBJ2-5
CDR3aa: CASSQDFRTQYF

v_gene: TRBV12-3/TRBV12-4
abundance: few
j_gene: TRBJ2-7
CDR3aa: CASSLRTVPTYEQYF

v_gene: TRBV10-3
abundance: .
j_gene: TRBJ1-2
CDR3aa: CAIRGQGEVDYGYTF

v_gene: TRBV3-1
abundance: few
j_gene: TRBJ2-3
CDR3aa: CASSQGDGATDTQYF

v_gene: TRBV4-3
abundance: .
j_gene: TRBJ2-7
CDR3aa: CASSQGEVSYEQYF

v_gene: TRBV2
abundance: many
j_gene: TRBJ1-5
CDR3aa: CASSAAGNQPQHF

v_gene: TRBV20-1
abundance: few
j_gene: TRBJ2-3
CDR3aa: CSARTSGYTTDTQYF

v_gene: TRBV6-6
abundance: few
j_gene: TRBJ1-2
CDR3aa: CASSYSLGVGYTF

v_gene: TRBV11-2
abundance: .
j_gene: TRBJ2-3
CDR3aa: CASRGTSGAVDTQYF

v_gene: TRBV7-8
abundance: few
j_gene: TRBJ2-5
CDR3aa: CASSGSGAQETQYF

v_gene: TRBV19
abundance: .
j_gene: TRBJ2-1
CDR3aa: CASSWLAGVNEQFF

v_gene: TRBV7-2
abundance: many
j_gene: TRBJ1-1
CDR3aa: CASSRQSNTANTEAFF

v_gene: TRBV4-1
abundance: many
j_gene: TRBJ2-7
CDR3aa: CASSPRDGTSYEQYF

v_gene: TRBV3-1
abundance: .
j_gene: TRBJ1-1
CDR3aa: CASSQYLGNGPEAFF

v_gene: TRBV7-2
abundance: .
j_gene: TRBJ2-3
CDR3aa: CASSSSAGAGTQYF

v_gene: TRBV11-2
abundance: few
j_gene: TRBJ2-1
CDR3aa: CASSLLSTVLGNEQFF

v_gene: TRBV5-4
abundance: many
j_gene: TRBJ1-4
CDR3aa: CASSLPAGGGKLFF

v_gene: TRBV7-9
abundance: .
j_gene: TRBJ2-3
CDR3aa: CASSFQELVPDTQYF

v_gene: TRBV20-1
abundance: few
j_gene: TRBJ2-5
CDR3aa: CSAPRSLQETQYF

v_gene: TRBV11-2
abundance: few
j_gene: TRBJ1-2
CDR3aa: CASSLDYQVYGYTF

v_gene: TRBV2
abundance: .
j_gene: TRBJ1-6
CDR3aa: CASNDRPGQNNSPLHF

v_gene: TRBV14
abundance: few
j_gene: TRBJ2-2
CDR3aa: CASSLAGGPFIGELFF

v_gene: TRBV20-1
abundance: few
j_gene: TRBJ1-4
CDR3aa: CSAEHEKLFF

v_gene: TRBV29-1
abundance: .
j_gene: TRBJ2-7
CDR3aa: CSVGVREQYF

v_gene: TRBV29-1
abundance: many
j_gene: TRBJ2-1
CDR3aa: CSVGRDNEQFF

v_gene: TRBV6-5
abundance: many
j_gene: TRBJ2-7
CDR3aa: CASRETGKQYF

v_gene: TRBV13
abundance: .
j_gene: TRBJ2-7
CDR3aa: CASSFWLAGGYEQYF

v_gene: TRBV7-2
abundance: many
j_gene: TRBJ1-1
CDR3aa: CASSLIGPGGNTEAFF

v_gene: TRBV4-1
abundance: .
j_gene: TRBJ2-3
CDR3aa: CASSQEVPDTQYF

v_gene: TRBV7-2
abundance: few
j_gene: TRBJ1-5
CDR3aa: CASRIYSNQPQHF

v_gene: TRBV4-3
abundance: few
j_gene: TRBJ1-1
CDR3aa: CASSQDSAGTEAFF

v_gene: TRBV18
abundance: few
j_gene: TRBJ1-4
CDR3aa: CASSPPDTRVEKLFF

v_gene: TRBV6-1
abundance: .
j_gene: TRBJ2-1
CDR3aa: CASSEVINNEQFF

v_gene: TRBV12-3/TRBV12-4
abundance: few
j_gene: TRBJ2-2
CDR3aa: CASSLAVIAGELFF

v_gene: TRBV5-1
abundance: .
j_gene: TRBJ2-7
CDR3aa: CASSPLSGTYEQYF

v_gene: TRBV2
abundance: few
j_gene: TRBJ2-7
CDR3aa: CASSSLAIRTDLSYEQYF

v_gene: TRBV4-2
abundance: few
j_gene: TRBJ2-3
CDR3aa: CASSQLAGAYTDTQYF

v_gene: TRBV7-2
abundance: many
j_gene: TRBJ2-5
CDR3aa: CASSVGTITRETQYF

v_gene: TRBV2
abundance: .
j_gene: TRBJ2-5
CDR3aa: CASHRDRGFQETQYF

v_gene: TRBV27
abundance: .
j_gene: TRBJ2-1
CDR3aa: CASSLGAANEQFF

v_gene: TRBV5-1
abundance: few
j_gene: TRBJ2-5
CDR3aa: CASKFEETQYF

v_gene: TRBV4-2
abundance: .
j_gene: TRBJ2-2
CDR3aa: CASSQDPQGGYTGELFF

v_gene: TRBV7-2
abundance: .
j_gene: TRBJ2-1
CDR3aa: CASSLVAGGRLNEQFF

v_gene: TRBV7-6
abundance: few
j_gene: TRBJ2-7
CDR3aa: CASSLTGFIDEQYF

v_gene: TRBV5-1
abundance: many
j_gene: TRBJ2-3
CDR3aa: CASSLDWSTDTQYF

v_gene: TRBV20-1
abundance: .
j_gene: TRBJ2-3
CDR3aa: CSVTSGGTDTQYF